The 29 T cell receptor beta chains reported below all come from one sample, sequenced in a study of cytomegalovirus exposure and HLA in healthy donors. Researchers ran the PCR with 60 Vbeta and 13 Jbeta primers. The method was immunoSEQ multiplex PCR; TCRdb's version includes in-frame clones alone and lacks a portion of them. The sample gives 130,000 to 150,000 clones, about 82% of which show up once; approximately 4% is in the top ten. Sequenced sample: PBMCs. Receptors originate from a woman aged 35 to 49 in good health and CMV-seropositive.

The chain carries TRBV5-1 and TRBJ2-2, with a tentative D call TRBD2 (7 bases). Germline-derived CDR1 and CDR2 are SGHRS and YFSETQ. The CDR3 runs to 14 residues. V was shortened by 4 bases and J by 6 bases, with 13 bases between the two germline ends. The CDR3 sequence: CASSERGAPGELFF. CDR3 DNA: TGCGCCAGCAGCGAACGGGGGGCCCCCGGGGAGCTGTTTTTT.

As for this clone: One end of the junction fails to match germline, which may point to a read error. The J gene is TRBJ2-1, the V gene TRBV5-1, with D possibly TRBD2 on 5 matching bases. Germline CDR1 is SGHRS and CDR2 is YFSETQ. CDR3 length: 11 residues. The DNA for the CDR3 is TGCGCCAGCAGCTCGCAACTAGAGCGGTTCTTC. Protein sequence: CASSSQLERFF.

This clone has more than one count but fewer than ten. The chain has TRBV5-6 and TRBJ1-2; D uncertain. The length of the CDR3 is 14 residues. V was clipped by 3 bases and J by 3 bases, with 12 bases between them. Germline CDR1 and CDR2: SGHDT and YYEEEE. CDR3 DNA: TGTGCCAGCAGCTCACGTGTGTGGCACTATGGCTACACCTTC. Translated, it gives CASSSRVWHYGYTF.

The gene calls are TRBV28 and TRBJ2-1, with 8 bases aligning to TRBD2. CDR3 length: 15 residues. Germline values: CDR1 MDHEN, CDR2 SYDVKM. Trimming at V came to 6 bases and at J to 5 bases, leaving 9 bases not matched to a gene. CDR3 residues: CASRLRGGANNEQFF. The CDR3 DNA reads TGTGCCAGCAGGCTCCGGGGGGGGGCAAACAATGAGCAGTTCTTC.

The chain couples TRBV7-8 to TRBJ1-1, with 7 nucleotides matching TRBD1. CDR1 and CDR2 (germline): SGHVS, FQNEAQ. This CDR3 has 15 residues. Trimming removed 3 bases from V and 4 bases from J; junction bases left unmatched: 8. CDR3 amino acids: CASSFRDSHSTEAFF. CDR3 sequence (DNA): TGTGCCAGCAGCTTCCGGGACAGCCATTCCACTGAAGCTTTCTTT.

The chain couples TRBV2 to TRBJ1-5; tentative D call: TRBD1 (5 bases). Trimming left V 3 bases short and J 4 bases short, with 10 bases between. From germline, CDR1 is SNHLY and CDR2 FYNNEI. The CDR3 totals 14 residues. In DNA, the CDR3 is TGTGCCAGCAGTGACAGGGTAGGGAATCAGCCCCAGCATTTT. Translated, it gives CASSDRVGNQPQHF.

The gene calls are TRBV30 and TRBJ1-1; TRBD1 aligns across 7 bases. Trimming took 0 bases from V and 11 from J; bases not matched to a gene: 12. There are 14 residues in the CDR3. Germline V gene lookup returns CDR1 GTSNPN and CDR2 SVGIG (reference sequence). The CDR3 here is CAWSVQVRGATAFF. CDR3 in DNA: TGTGCCTGGAGTGTACAGGTCAGGGGGGCCACGGCTTTCTTT.

The CDR3 is CASSVVPGRNEQFF. The CDR3 coding sequence is TGTGCCAGCAGCGTAGTCCCGGGGAGGAATGAGCAGTTCTTC. The chain recombines TRBV9 with TRBJ2-1; tentatively, D is TRBD2 (6 bases). Trimming stripped 0 bases from V and 7 bases from J, with 11 bases between. CDR1 and CDR2 from the germline V gene are SGDLS and YYNGEE. This CDR3 has 14 amino acids.

A word on this clone: This same CDR3 is encoded by further DNA sequences in the sample. The J gene is TRBJ1-3, the V gene TRBV7-9, with D unclear. The V gene lost 5 bases and the J gene lost 0 bases, with 8 bases spanning the gap. The CDR3 has 14 amino acids. CDR1 and CDR2 from the germline V gene are SEHNR and FQNEAQ (reference sequence). The CDR3 spells CASSPPGSGNTIYF. The CDR3 nucleotides read TGTGCCAGCAGCCCACCGGGCTCTGGAAACACCATATATTTT.

This clone was seen a single time. The chain combines TRBV27 with TRBJ2-7, with D perhaps matching TRBD2 (6 bases). Germline assignment: CDR1 MNHEY and CDR2 SMNVEV (reference sequence). CDR3 length: 15 amino acids. The V end lost 3 bases, the J end lost 2 bases, and 14 bases lay between the germline ends. CDR3 in amino acids: CASSLELAAAYEQYF. CDR3 sequence (DNA): TGTGCCAGCAGTTTGGAGTTAGCGGCGGCCTACGAGCAGTACTTC.

The chain joins TRBV27 to TRBJ2-7; 11 nucleotides line up with TRBD2. This CDR3 contains 14 residues. V shed 6 bases and J 9 bases; nucleotides not matched to a gene: 10. Germline CDR1 MNHEY, CDR2 SMNVEV (reference sequence). DNA for the CDR3: TGTGCCAGCAGGGGACTAGCGGCCCTCCGGGGGCAGTACTTC. It specifies CASRGLAALRGQYF.

V gene TRBV9 combines with J gene TRBJ2-1, with unresolved D. Trimming shortened V by 3 bases and J by 6 bases, and 10 bases separated the two germline ends. The CDR3 consists of 13 residues. The germline V gene encodes CDR1 SGDLS and CDR2 YYNGEE. The CDR3 DNA reads as TGTGCCAGCAGCGCCAACTACGGCAATGAGCAGTTCTTC. As protein: CASSANYGNEQFF.

This rearrangement joins TRBV27 to TRBJ2-7; TRBD2 is a possible D gene (5 bases). The V gene's germline CDR1 is MNHEY and CDR2 SMNVEV (reference sequence). CDR3 length: 14 residues. The V gene lost 5 bases and the J gene lost 3 bases, with 14 bases spanning the gap. The CDR3 loop is CASSLETGNYEQYF. The CDR3, as DNA: TGTGCCAGCAGTCTCGAGACGGGAAACTACGAGCAGTACTTC.

The CDR3 coding sequence is TGCAGCGTTGTGACTGGCTACGAGCAGTACTTC. The encoded protein is CSVVTGYEQYF. V and J are TRBV29-1 and TRBJ2-7; unclear D gene. Trimming removed 4 bases at V and 3 bases at J, with 7 bases between. The CDR3 length is 11 residues. Germline CDR1 reads SQVTM; CDR2 reads ANQGSEA.

This rearrangement joins TRBV11-2 to TRBJ1-2, with TRBD1 matching over 9 bases. CDR1 is SGHAT, CDR2 FQNNGV, per germline. V was pared by 0 bases and J by 4 bases, with 3 bases of the junction left unmatched. The CDR3 consists of 15 residues. This chain's CDR3 is CASSLDPGQGYGYTF. In DNA form, the CDR3 reads TGTGCCAGCAGCTTAGATCCGGGACAGGGCTATGGCTACACCTTC.

V gene TRBV9 combines with J gene TRBJ1-2, with unresolved D. Looked up from germline, CDR1 is SGDLS and CDR2 is YYNGEE. The CDR3 loop spans 12 amino acids. With 4 bases removed from V and 4 bases from J, the gap between germline ends came to 8 bases. The CDR3 region is CASSPAVYGYTF. The CDR3 DNA sequence: TGTGCCAGCAGCCCCGCGGTCTATGGCTACACCTTC.

The CDR3 spells CASTFRGGGYTF. CDR3 nucleotide sequence: TGTGCCAGTACCTTTAGGGGTGGTGGCTACACCTTC. This rearrangement joins TRBV19 to TRBJ1-2, with a weak D call TRBD1 (5 bases). Germline values: CDR1 LNHDA, CDR2 SQIVND (reference sequence). This CDR3 has 12 amino acids. The germline V and J ends were trimmed by 7 bases and 7 bases, with 13 bases remaining between them.

The chain employs TRBV6-1 and TRBJ1-6; D is uncertain. There are 12 residues in the CDR3. Trimming removed 6 bases at V and 7 bases at J, with 7 bases between. CDR1 is MNHNS, CDR2 SASEGT, per germline. Here the CDR3 reads CASRRENSPLHF. The CDR3 DNA is TGTGCCAGCAGGAGGGAGAATTCACCCCTCCACTTT.

This clone has a handful of counts. The chain recombines TRBV13 with TRBJ2-2, with 9 bases fitting TRBD1. From germline, CDR1 is PRHDT and CDR2 FYEKMQ (reference sequence). V was pared by 4 bases and J by 7 bases, with 7 bases of the junction left unmatched. The CDR3 length is 15 residues. The CDR3 nucleotides are TGTGCCAGCAGCTCGACAGGGGGGCGGAACGGGGAGCTGTTTTTT. Amino acid sequence: CASSSTGGRNGELFF.

This clone was detected once. The chain uses TRBV18 and TRBJ1-2; a possible D gene is TRBD1 (5 bases). The germline gives CDR1 KGHSH, CDR2 LQKENI. V lost 0 bases to trimming and J lost 8 bases, with 10 bases between them. The CDR3 totals 13 residues. The CDR3 DNA sequence: TGTGCCAGCTCACCACCTAACCGGGGGGGCTACACCTTC. As protein: CASSPPNRGGYTF.

This clone was recorded only once. At one of its ends the junction is not consistent with the germline gene, which may arise from a read error. This chain connects TRBV9 to TRBJ2-5, with TRBD2 matching 9 bases. Germline V gene sequence: CDR1 SGDLS, CDR2 YYNGEE. The CDR3 is made up of 15 amino acids. In nucleotides, the CDR3 is TGTGCCAGCAGCGAGGGACTAGCAAGGCAAGGGACCCAGTACTTC. Translation gives CASSEGLARQGTQYF.

The V gene is TRBV27, the J gene TRBJ1-1; D is possibly TRBD1 (6 bases). Germline CDR1 reads MNHEY; CDR2 reads SMNVEV (reference sequence). V was trimmed by 11 bases and J by 4 bases, leaving 14 bases between them. This CDR3 comprises 12 residues. The CDR3 here is CAVQGGGTEAFF. CDR3 in DNA: TGTGCCGTACAGGGCGGGGGCACTGAAGCTTTCTTT.

This chain links TRBV28 with TRBJ2-2; tentative D call: TRBD1 (6 bases). The CDR3 length is 13 residues. In germline, CDR1 is MDHEN, CDR2 SYDVKM. Trimming stripped 6 bases from V and 9 bases from J, with 14 bases between. CDR3 sequence (DNA): TGTGCCAGCAGAGGGGGAAGCAGCAGGGAGCTGTTTTTT. This codes for CASRGGSSRELFF.

V gene TRBV6-6 combines with J gene TRBJ1-6; D is undetermined. The CDR3 is made up of 16 amino acids. Germline V lookup: CDR1 MNHNY, CDR2 SVGAGI (reference sequence). The V end lost 2 bases, the J end lost 8 bases, and 16 bases lay between the germline ends. The CDR3 bases are TGTGCCAGCAGTTACAGGACTAGGGCCGGAGATTCACCCCTCCACTTT. It encodes CASSYRTRAGDSPLHF.

This clone was counted a few times. The chain couples TRBV28 to TRBJ1-2; 8 bases line up with TRBD1. The V gene's germline CDR1 is MDHEN and CDR2 SYDVKM. The trim removed 8 bases at V and 6 bases at J, leaving 8 bases unmatched. This CDR3 is 13 amino acids long. The CDR3 region has the DNA TGTGCCAGCGGGGGACAGGTAGATGATGGCTACACCTTC. Protein: CASGGQVDDGYTF.

This chain links TRBV19 with TRBJ2-7, with 9 bases fitting TRBD1. The V segment lost 6 bases and the J segment 7 bases; nucleotides outside the gene matches: 4. Looked up from germline, CDR1 is LNHDA and CDR2 is SQIVND (reference sequence). This CDR3 has 12 residues. The CDR3 is CASRRTGEEQYF. CDR3 coding DNA: TGTGCCAGTAGGAGGACAGGGGAAGAGCAGTACTTC.

The chain has TRBV6-5 and TRBJ1-1; maybe TRBD1 (6 bases). CDR1 MNHEY and CDR2 SVGAGI come from the germline V gene. This CDR3 has 13 residues. V gave up 6 bases and J gave up 1 base, with 9 bases separating them. CDR3 in DNA: TGTGCCAGCAGACAGGGTCAGAACACTGAAGCTTTCTTT. Encoded protein: CASRQGQNTEAFF.

This clone was counted between two and nine times. The chain joins TRBV7-8 to TRBJ2-7, with 10 bases identical to TRBD1. This CDR3 has 15 residues. The V and J ends lost 4 bases and 3 bases, in that order; junction bases with no gene match: 6. CDR1 is SGHVS and CDR2 is FQNEAQ in the germline V gene. The DNA of the CDR3 is TGTGCCAGCAGCTACAGAAGGACAGGGGGCTACGAGCAGTACTTC. Translating it yields CASSYRRTGGYEQYF.

This clone turned up a few times. The chain uses TRBV4-3 and TRBJ2-6; TRBD2 agrees at 9 bases. J was trimmed by 2 bases and V by 0 bases; bases with no gene match: 5. Per the germline V gene, CDR1 is LGHNA and CDR2 is YSLEER. The CDR3 runs to 18 residues. DNA for the CDR3: TGCGCCAGCAGCCAAGACGGTAGCGGGGGCCCTGGGGCCAACGTCCTGACTTTC. This translates into CASSQDGSGGPGANVLTF.